This T cell receptor (beta chain) was retrieved from a study of control samples from healthy donors and cancer patients. Generated by immunoSEQ multiplex PCR, the TCRdb table keeps only in-frame clones and is missing some. This table has about 73,000 clones, more than 85% appearing once. The V gene end was trimmed by 7 bases and the J gene end by 8 bases; junction bases not matched to a gene: 13. The CDR3 has 15 residues. Germline CDR1 is SNHLY and CDR2 is FYNNEI. This clonotype was sampled from a woman between 50 and 59 years old in good health. The rearrangement joins TRBV2 to TRBJ1-4, with 7 nucleotides matching TRBD1. The sequencing sample was made of blood. CDR3 region: CASIAETGRQEKLFF. The CDR3 DNA is TGTGCCAGCATCGCTGAGACAGGGCGTCAGGAAAAACTGTTTTTT.